This TCR beta chain was recovered during a study of cytomegalovirus exposure and HLA in healthy donors. Study-wide points: The likely origin of a cluster of highly shared sequence variants was a sequencing artifact.

13 Jbeta primers and 60 Vbeta primers were used for the PCR. The protocol was immunoSEQ multiplex PCR, while the TCRdb copy is restricted to in-frame clones and leaves out a portion. The sample has 130,000 to 150,000 clones; approximately 82% are singletons. Comment on this clone: Its antigen is not identified.

The CDR3 extends over 17 amino acids. The V gene end was trimmed by 6 bases and the J gene end by 0 bases; junction bases not matched to a gene: 13. Germline V gene data show CDR1 as GTSNPN and CDR2 as SVGIG (reference sequence). The sequence came from a woman aged 55-69 years in good health and CMV-seropositive. The chain recombines TRBV30 with TRBJ2-2; 7 nucleotides match TRBD1. Sequencing input: PBMCs. The CDR3 is CACHGYRGSANTGELFF. CDR3 bases: TGTGCCTGTCATGGCTACAGGGGTTCAGCGAACACCGGGGAGCTGTTTTTT.